This is a list of T cell receptor beta chains from one sample in a study of blood T cell repertoires in COVID-19. TCRdb keeps only in-frame clones here, not all; method: immunoSEQ multiplex PCR. The sample yields fewer than 350,000 clones, approximately 83% seen once. The sequenced material came from PBMCs or T cells enriched from blood (not recorded which). Receptors originate from a woman in her 40s with acute COVID-19. Each CDR3 is given with its conserved first and last residue. A D gene is named only where the DNA matches it firmly. Size is omitted from some rows. Given values are once, few, many or a class for expanded clones.

abundance,v_gene,j_gene,d_gene,CDR3aa,CDR3nt
few,TRBV4-2,TRBJ1-5,TRBD1,CASSQKRTGGQPQHF,TGTGCCAGCAGCCAAAAAAGGACAGGGGGCCAGCCCCAGCATTTT
NA,TRBV4-3,TRBJ2-3,TRBD2,CASSQVAGADTQYF,TGCGCCAGCAGCCAAGTGGCGGGAGCAGATACGCAGTATTTT
few,TRBV13,TRBJ1-6,TRBD1,CASSPGTGVSPLHF,TGTGCCAGCAGCCCCGGGACAGGGGTTTCACCCCTCCACTTT
NA,TRBV21-1,TRBJ2-5,NA,CASSKSPLAVTHQETQYF,TGTGCCAGCAGCAAAAGCCCACTAGCGGTGACCCACCAAGAGACCCAGTACTTC
NA,TRBV27,TRBJ1-1,NA,CASSLFGGLVAFF,TGTGCCAGCAGTTTATTTGGGGGACTAGTAGCTTTCTTT
once,TRBV19,TRBJ2-5,NA,CASSIRLSAGETQYF,TGTGCCAGTAGTATCCGCCTTTCCGCGGGGGAGACCCAGTACTTC
NA,TRBV9,TRBJ2-1,TRBD2,CASSGLAGAGYNEQFF,TGTGCCAGCAGCGGCCTAGCGGGAGCCGGCTACAATGAGCAGTTCTTC
few,TRBV7-2,TRBJ2-3,TRBD2,CASSLTSGGGSTDTQYF,TGTGCCAGCAGCTTGACTAGCGGGGGGGGGAGCACAGATACGCAGTATTTT
NA,TRBV27,TRBJ1-1,TRBD1,CASSFGTEGTEAFF,TGTGCCAGCAGTTTTGGGACAGAAGGCACTGAAGCTTTCTTT
NA,TRBV19,TRBJ2-1,TRBD1,CASSTATGTGVRGEQFF,TGTGCCAGTAGTACCGCCACCGGGACAGGGGTTAGAGGTGAGCAGTTCTTC
NA,TRBV7-9,TRBJ2-3,NA,CASSLATADTQYF,TGTGCCAGCAGCTTAGCGACAGCAGATACGCAGTATTTT
NA,TRBV27,TRBJ2-7,TRBD2,CASSYSGSSGEQYF,TGTGCCAGCAGCTATAGCGGGAGTTCGGGCGAGCAGTACTTC
NA,TRBV28,TRBJ2-3,TRBD1,CASSRLRGPDTQYF,TGTGCCAGCAGTCGACTCAGGGGGCCAGATACGCAGTATTTT
once,TRBV7-2,TRBJ2-2,NA,CASSLDTGELFF,TGTGCCAGCAGCCTCGACACCGGGGAGCTGTTTTTT
NA,TRBV28,TRBJ2-7,TRBD1,CASSFSQGADEQYF,TGTGCCAGCAGTTTTTCGCAGGGGGCGGACGAGCAGTACTTC
NA,TRBV10-3,TRBJ1-6,TRBD1,CAIRGQGNSPLHF,TGTGCCATCAGGGGACAGGGGAATTCACCCCTCCACTTT
NA,TRBV9,TRBJ1-6,TRBD1,CASSAGRPGGHSPLHF,TGTGCCAGCAGCGCAGGAAGACCAGGGGGGCACTCACCCCTCCACTTT
NA,TRBV19,TRBJ2-3,NA,CASSLRTSNTDTQYF,TGTGCCAGTAGTCTCCGGACAAGCAACACAGATACGCAGTATTTT
NA,TRBV4-3,TRBJ1-3,NA,CASSQEGGLFAGNTIYF,TGCGCCAGCAGCCAAGAAGGAGGACTGTTTGCCGGAAACACCATATATTTT
NA,TRBV6-6,TRBJ1-5,NA,CASSYSRGPSNQPQHF,TGTGCCAGCAGTTACTCGCGGGGACCGAGCAATCAGCCCCAGCATTTT
few,TRBV27,TRBJ1-2,TRBD1,CASSLTGGYGYTF,TGTGCCAGCAGTTTGACAGGGGGCTATGGCTACACCTTC
once,TRBV6-5,TRBJ2-7,TRBD1,CASRETGAYEQYF,TGTGCCAGCAGAGAGACAGGGGCCTACGAGCAGTACTTC
once,TRBV19,TRBJ2-7,NA,CASSIGYEQYF,TGTGCCAGTAGTATCGGTTACGAGCAGTACTTC
NA,TRBV27,TRBJ2-1,TRBD1,CASSPGGGQGFHNEQFF,TGTGCCAGCAGTCCTGGGGGGGGACAGGGGTTCCACAATGAGCAGTTCTTC
once,TRBV19,TRBJ1-6,TRBD1,CASSNDRGSPLHF,TGTGCCAGTTCTAACGACAGGGGTTCACCCCTCCACTTT
NA,TRBV7-2,TRBJ1-5,NA,CASSFFAGLNQPQHF,TGTGCCAGCAGCTTTTTCGCGGGGCTAAATCAGCCCCAGCATTTT
NA,TRBV7-8,TRBJ1-5,TRBD1,CASSLRTGGGQPQHF,TGTGCCAGCAGCTTAAGGACAGGGGGGGGTCAGCCCCAGCATTTT
NA,TRBV6-2/TRBV6-3,TRBJ2-3,TRBD2,CASSSGLAPDTQYF,TGTGCCAGCAGTTCGGGACTAGCTCCGGATACGCAGTATTTT
NA,TRBV7-9,TRBJ2-7,TRBD2,CASSLKGLAGGLPYEQYF,TGTGCCAGCAGCTTGAAAGGACTAGCGGGGGGACTTCCCTACGAGCAGTACTTC
NA,TRBV29-1,TRBJ1-4,NA,CSVALGRNNEKLFF,TGCAGCGTGGCGTTGGGGAGAAACAATGAAAAACTGTTTTTT
once,TRBV20-1,TRBJ1-1,NA,CSASQGTMNTEAFF,TGCAGTGCTAGTCAGGGAACGATGAACACTGAAGCTTTCTTT
NA,TRBV5-1,TRBJ2-1,NA,CASSLAPMQGVNEQFF,TGCGCCAGCAGCTTGGCCCCGATGCAAGGGGTCAATGAGCAGTTCTTC
NA,TRBV6-5,TRBJ2-1,TRBD2,CASTSGRAGSNEQFF,TGTGCCAGCACTAGCGGGAGGGCCGGGAGCAATGAGCAGTTCTTC
NA,TRBV4-3,TRBJ2-3,TRBD2,CASSQNPSGYTDTQYF,TGCGCCAGCAGCCAAAACCCTAGCGGCTACACAGATACGCAGTATTTT
NA,TRBV7-2,TRBJ2-7,NA,CASSLAGGPGYEQYF,TGTGCCAGCAGCTTAGCGGGCGGGCCAGGCTACGAGCAGTACTTC
NA,TRBV29-1,TRBJ2-3,TRBD1,CSVVKRPNTGGAKQYF,TGCAGCGTTGTTAAGCGGCCAAATACAGGGGGCGCTAAGCAGTATTTT
NA,TRBV28,TRBJ1-1,TRBD1,CATHRGGRVTEAFF,TGTGCCACCCACAGGGGAGGAAGGGTAACTGAAGCTTTCTTT
NA,TRBV7-6,TRBJ2-7,TRBD1,CASSLGGQGIYEQYF,TGTGCCAGCAGCTTAGGGGGACAGGGGATCTACGAGCAGTACTTC
NA,TRBV21-1,TRBJ1-4,NA,CASSKEQGSAARLCEKLFF,TGTGCCAGCAGCAAAGAACAGGGTTCGGCGGCGCGGCTCTGTGAAAAACTGTTTTTT
NA,TRBV18,TRBJ1-5,NA,CASSPPGQGTNQPQHF,TGTGCCAGCTCACCACCGGGACAAGGTACGAATCAGCCCCAGCATTTT